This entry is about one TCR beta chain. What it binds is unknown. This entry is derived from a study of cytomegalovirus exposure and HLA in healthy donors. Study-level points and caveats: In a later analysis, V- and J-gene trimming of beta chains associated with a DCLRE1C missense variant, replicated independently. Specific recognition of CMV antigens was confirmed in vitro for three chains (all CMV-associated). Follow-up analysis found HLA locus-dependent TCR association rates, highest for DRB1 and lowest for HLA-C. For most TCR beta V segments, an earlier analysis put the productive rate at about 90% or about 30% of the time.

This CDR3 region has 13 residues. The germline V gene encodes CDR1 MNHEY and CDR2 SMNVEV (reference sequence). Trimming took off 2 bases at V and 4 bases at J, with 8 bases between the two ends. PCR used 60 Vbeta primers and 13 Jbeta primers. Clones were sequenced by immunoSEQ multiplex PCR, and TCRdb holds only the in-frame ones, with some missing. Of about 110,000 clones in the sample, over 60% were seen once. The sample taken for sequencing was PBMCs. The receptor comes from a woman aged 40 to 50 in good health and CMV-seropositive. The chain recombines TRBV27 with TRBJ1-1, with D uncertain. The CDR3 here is CASSLTGVTEAFF. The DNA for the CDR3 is TGTGCCAGCAGTTTAACCGGGGTCACTGAAGCTTTCTTT.